These 15 T cell receptor beta chains were all obtained from the same sample, sequenced in a study of human T cells and chemical hapten exposure. TCRdb reprocessed the RACE reads via MiXCR and lists one record per CDR3 protein. Of 130,000 or so distinct CDR3 sequences listed, approximately 10% are singletons. The time point denotes: patch test 3, about 24 weeks after DPC sensitization. Treatment given: therapeutic diphenylcyclopropenone sensitization with weekly scalp DPC. The sequences come from whole blood, collected in connection with sensitization to the hapten diphenylcyclopropenone (DPC). Every receptor here comes from a woman between 50 and 59 years old with alopecia areata. Some clones in this sample may be carry-over from other donors' samples.

V usage is TRBV5-1 and J usage is TRBJ1-1; no clear D gene. V was shortened by 0 bases and J by 2 bases, with 5 bases between the two germline ends. Germline V gene data show CDR1 as SGHRS and CDR2 as YFSETQ. CDR3 length: 13 amino acids. CDR3 amino acids: CASSLGYNTEAFF. The DNA for the CDR3 is TGCGCCAGCAGCTTGGGGTACAACACTGAAGCTTTCTTT. Combining the CDR3 with reference TRBV5-1 and TRBJ1-1 gives the whole variable domain KAGVTQTPRYLIKTRGQQVTLSCSPISGHRSVSWYQQTPGQGLQFLFEYFSETQRNKGNFPGRFSGRQFSNSRSEMNVSTLELGDSALYLCASSLGYNTEAFFGQGTRLTVV.

The chain is built from TRBV12-3 or TRBV12-4 and TRBJ2-1, with D possibly being TRBD1 or TRBD2 (5 bases each). This CDR3 region has 13 residues. The V end was cut by 7 bases, the J end by 15 bases, with 22 bases between. The CDR3 spells CASTRSARGDRFF. The CDR3 region has the DNA TGTGCCAGCACCAGATCCGCGAGAGGGGATCGGTTCTTC.

The chain uses TRBV20-1 and TRBJ2-3, with 10 bases that match TRBD2. There are 14 residues in the CDR3. V lost 6 bases and J lost 2; bases outside the gene matches: 5. From germline, CDR1 is DFQATT and CDR2 SNEGSKA (reference sequence). The CDR3 DNA follows: TGCAGTGCGTCCAGCGGGAGGGACACAGATACGCAGTATTTT. This translates into CSASSGRDTDTQYF.

This clonotype showed up just a few times. V is TRBV5-6 and J is TRBJ1-4, with no clear D. Trimming shortened V by 7 bases and J by 4 bases, and 14 bases separated the two germline ends. The germline gives CDR1 SGHDT, CDR2 YYEEEE. The CDR3 length is 14 residues. The CDR3 DNA follows: TGTGCCAGCCGGGCAAGGTTGGATAATGAAAAACTGTTTTTT. As protein: CASRARLDNEKLFF.

This clonotype appeared many times. The chain joins TRBV29-1 to TRBJ2-7, with TRBD2 as a possible D gene (6 bases). Germline assignment: CDR1 SQVTM and CDR2 ANQGSEA. The V and J ends lost 6 bases and 2 bases respectively, with 20 bases between them. This CDR3 has 15 residues. The CDR3 spells CSVNIEGRGTYEQYF. The CDR3 bases are TGCAGCGTGAACATTGAGGGGCGGGGAACCTACGAGCAGTACTTC.

The chain couples TRBV5-1 to TRBJ2-5; TRBD2 is a possible D gene (5 bases). Germline assignment: CDR1 SGHRS and CDR2 YFSETQ. The CDR3 has 13 residues. The V end was cut by 3 bases, the J end by 4 bases, with 10 bases between. CDR3 in DNA: TGCGCCAGCAGCTCGACTACCTTAGAGACCCAGTACTTC. Translated: CASSSTTLETQYF.

A few counts support this clonotype. The V gene is TRBV5-1, the J gene TRBJ2-5; tentative D call: TRBD2 (7 bases). The CDR3 extends over 14 amino acids. Per the germline V gene, CDR1 is SGHRS and CDR2 is YFSETQ. The V end lost 4 bases, the J end lost 5 bases, and 15 bases lay between the germline ends. The DNA for the CDR3 is TGCGCCAGCAGCCCGGCGGGGGCGACGGAGACCCAGTACTTC. Its protein product is CASSPAGATETQYF. The entire variable domain, with the rest obtained from reference TRBV5-1 and TRBJ2-5, is as follows: KAGVTQTPRYLIKTRGQQVTLSCSPISGHRSVSWYQQTPGQGLQFLFEYFSETQRNKGNFPGRFSGRQFSNSRSEMNVSTLELGDSALYLCASSPAGATETQYFGPGTRLLVL.

The CDR3 is CSVAEGYTEAFF. The CDR3 bases are TGCAGCGTAGCGGAGGGGTACACTGAAGCTTTCTTT. The chain has TRBV29-1 and TRBJ1-1, with D possibly TRBD1 on 5 matching bases. V was pared by 6 bases and J by 3 bases, with 11 bases between. CDR1 SQVTM and CDR2 ANQGSEA come from the germline V gene. The CDR3 contains 12 residues.

The chain couples TRBV6-6 to TRBJ1-2, with TRBD1 matching over 7 bases. Per germline, CDR1 MNHNY and CDR2 SVGAGI (reference sequence). This CDR3 contains 16 residues. The V and J ends lost 5 bases and 2 bases, in that order; junction bases with no gene match: 11. The DNA of the CDR3 is TGTGCCAGCAGTAGGATACAGGGGAGAGCAAACTATGGCTACACCTTC. Translation gives CASSRIQGRANYGYTF.

V and J are TRBV3-1 and TRBJ1-5, with a weak D call TRBD1 (6 bases). CDR3 size: 13 residues. V dropped 4 bases and J dropped 6 bases, with 10 bases sitting between them. Germline V gene data show CDR1 as LGHDT and CDR2 as YNNKEL (reference sequence). CDR3 region: CASSRGLGQPQHF. CDR3 in DNA: TGTGCCAGCAGCCGGGGGCTGGGTCAGCCCCAGCATTTT.

This clonotype was observed a handful of times. The chain is built from TRBV12-3 or TRBV12-4 and TRBJ2-1; unclear D gene. V was clipped by 3 bases and J by 3 bases, with 9 bases between them. The CDR3 is made up of 14 amino acids. CDR3: CASSFGPNYNEQFF. DNA for the CDR3: TGTGCCAGCAGTTTTGGGCCGAACTACAATGAGCAGTTCTTC.

CDR3 in amino acids: CSAYPLDRGLDGYTF. CDR3 coding DNA: TGCAGTGCTTACCCCCTGGACAGGGGGCTCGATGGCTACACCTTC. The chain couples TRBV20-1 to TRBJ1-2; 11 bases match TRBD1. Germline loops: CDR1 DFQATT, CDR2 SNEGSKA (reference sequence). The V gene end was trimmed by 5 bases and the J gene end by 6 bases; junction bases not matched to a gene: 11. CDR3 size: 15 residues.

This chain uses TRBV3-1 with TRBJ2-6, with unresolved D. CDR3 length: 16 amino acids. The V gene lost 0 bases and the J gene lost 0 bases, with 6 bases spanning the gap. Per germline, CDR1 LGHDT and CDR2 YNNKEL (reference sequence). CDR3 residues: CASSQDATSGANVLTF. The DNA for the CDR3 is TGTGCCAGCAGCCAAGACGCGACCTCTGGGGCCAACGTCCTGACTTTC.

This rearrangement joins TRBV21-1 to TRBJ1-2; the table gives TRBD1 as D, unverified against the DNA. TRBV21-1 constitutes a pseudogene. This CDR3 comprises 18 residues. The CDR3 loop is CASSLRGGKPVREGGYTF. The DNA of the CDR3 is TGTGCCAGCAGCCTAAGGGGGGGAAAACCGGTCAGGGAAGGAGGCTACACCTTC.

V usage is TRBV25-1 and J usage is TRBJ1-5; D is undetermined. V was trimmed by 6 bases and J by 4 bases, leaving 10 bases between them. The CDR3 has 13 residues. Germline V gene data show CDR1 as MGHDK and CDR2 as SYGVNS. In nucleotides, the CDR3 is TGTGCCAGCAGGGGGTACGGGAATCAGCCCCAGCATTTT. Its protein is CASRGYGNQPQHF. The whole variable domain, remainder taken from reference TRBV25-1 and TRBJ1-5, is EADIYQTPRYLVIGTGKKITLECSQTMGHDKMYWYQQDPGMELHLIHYSYGVNSTEKGDLSSESTVSRIRTEHFPLTLESARPSHTSQYLCASRGYGNQPQHFGDGTRLSIL.